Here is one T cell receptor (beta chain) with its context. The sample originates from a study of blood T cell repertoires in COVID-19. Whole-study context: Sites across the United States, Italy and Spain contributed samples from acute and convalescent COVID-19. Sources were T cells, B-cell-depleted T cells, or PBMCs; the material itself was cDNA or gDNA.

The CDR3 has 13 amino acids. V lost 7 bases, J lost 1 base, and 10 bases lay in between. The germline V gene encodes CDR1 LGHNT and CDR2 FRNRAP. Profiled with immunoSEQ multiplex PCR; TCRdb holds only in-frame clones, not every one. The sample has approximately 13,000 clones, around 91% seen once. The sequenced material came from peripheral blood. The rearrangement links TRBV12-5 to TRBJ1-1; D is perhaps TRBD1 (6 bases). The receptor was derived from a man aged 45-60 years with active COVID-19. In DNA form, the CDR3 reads TGTGCTAGTGCCAGGGGACAGAACACTGAAGCTTTCTTT. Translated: CASARGQNTEAFF.